A selection of T cell receptor beta chains follows, all from one sample in a study of control samples from healthy donors and cancer patients. Sequencing used immunoSEQ multiplex PCR; TCRdb keeps in-frame clones, though not all of them. This sample has some 120,000 clones, with 90% to 95% found just once. The sample was blood. These receptors were collected from a woman aged 18-29 years in good health. CDR3s include the opening cysteine and the closing phenylalanine or tryptophan. Each record gives: V gene, J gene, CDR3 length, clone size, D gene, CDR3 DNA, CDR3 protein. A D gene is named only where the DNA matches it firmly. Clone size, where shown, is once, few, many, or a class for clones that have expanded.

v_gene: TRBV7-9; j_gene: TRBJ2-2; len: 16; abundance: NA; d_gene: TRBD2; CDR3nt: TGTGCCAGCAGCCGGTCTAGCGGCCAGAACACCGGGGAGCTGTTTTTT; CDR3aa: CASSRSSGQNTGELFF
v_gene: TRBV5-6; j_gene: TRBJ2-7; len: 13; abundance: once; d_gene: TRBD2; CDR3nt: TGTGCCAGCAGCTGGACTAGTTCATACGAGCAGTACTTC; CDR3aa: CASSWTSSYEQYF
v_gene: TRBV6-1; j_gene: TRBJ2-7; len: 16; abundance: NA; d_gene: TRBD1; CDR3nt: TGTGCCAGCAGTGTAATGTCACAGGGGCCGACCTACGAGCAGTACTTC; CDR3aa: CASSVMSQGPTYEQYF
v_gene: TRBV6-5; j_gene: TRBJ1-4; len: 13; abundance: NA; d_gene: NA; CDR3nt: TGTGCCAGCAGCAGGGGTTCTAATGAAAAACTGTTTTTT; CDR3aa: CASSRGSNEKLFF
v_gene: TRBV9; j_gene: TRBJ2-5; len: 16; abundance: NA; d_gene: NA; CDR3nt: TGTGCCAGCAGCGTGGGTCTAGCGAGCTTAGGTACGACCCAGTACTTC; CDR3aa: CASSVGLASLGTTQYF
v_gene: TRBV9; j_gene: TRBJ2-5; len: 15; abundance: NA; d_gene: NA; CDR3nt: TGTGCCAGCAGCCTCCATGGGGGTGGGCAAGAGACCCAGTACTTC; CDR3aa: CASSLHGGGQETQYF
v_gene: TRBV6-1; j_gene: TRBJ2-6; len: 18; abundance: NA; d_gene: NA; CDR3nt: TGTGCCAGCAGTGATAACCCCCGGGTAGGGTCTGGGGCCAACGTCCTGACTTTC; CDR3aa: CASSDNPRVGSGANVLTF
v_gene: TRBV5-1; j_gene: TRBJ2-2; len: 20; abundance: NA; d_gene: TRBD2; CDR3nt: TGCGCCAGCAGCCTCGGGGCCGGATCTTTTAGCGGGTTGAATACCGGGGAGCTGTTTTTT; CDR3aa: CASSLGAGSFSGLNTGELFF
v_gene: TRBV2; j_gene: TRBJ1-5; len: 13; abundance: NA; d_gene: TRBD1; CDR3nt: TGTGCCACTACAGGGGGAGAAAATCAGCCCCAGCATTTT; CDR3aa: CATTGGENQPQHF
v_gene: TRBV11-2; j_gene: TRBJ2-5; len: 17; abundance: once; d_gene: TRBD2; CDR3nt: TGTGCCAGCAGCCTCCGGCCCACTAGCGTAACAGGAGAGACCCAGTACTTC; CDR3aa: CASSLRPTSVTGETQYF
v_gene: TRBV15; j_gene: TRBJ2-3; len: 17; abundance: NA; d_gene: TRBD2; CDR3nt: TGTGCCACCGGATCCCCGGGACTAGCGGGAGGCACAGATACGCAGTATTTT; CDR3aa: CATGSPGLAGGTDTQYF
v_gene: TRBV7-2; j_gene: TRBJ2-3; len: 12; abundance: NA; d_gene: NA; CDR3nt: TGTGCCAGCAGCCCGACCACAGATACGCAGTATTTT; CDR3aa: CASSPTTDTQYF
v_gene: TRBV23-1; j_gene: TRBJ1-6; len: 14; abundance: NA; d_gene: NA; CDR3nt: TGCGCCAGCACTTGGGGCAGGAGTGATTCACCCCTCCACTTT; CDR3aa: CASTWGRSDSPLHF
v_gene: TRBV5-5; j_gene: TRBJ2-1; len: 15; abundance: NA; d_gene: TRBD1; CDR3nt: TGTGCCAGCAGCTTTCTGGAATCAGGGGGTCATGAGCAGTTCTTC; CDR3aa: CASSFLESGGHEQFF
v_gene: TRBV5-1; j_gene: TRBJ1-1; len: 15; abundance: NA; d_gene: NA; CDR3nt: TGCGCCAGCAGCTTGGCCGGGAAATCGAACACTGAAGCTTTCTTT; CDR3aa: CASSLAGKSNTEAFF